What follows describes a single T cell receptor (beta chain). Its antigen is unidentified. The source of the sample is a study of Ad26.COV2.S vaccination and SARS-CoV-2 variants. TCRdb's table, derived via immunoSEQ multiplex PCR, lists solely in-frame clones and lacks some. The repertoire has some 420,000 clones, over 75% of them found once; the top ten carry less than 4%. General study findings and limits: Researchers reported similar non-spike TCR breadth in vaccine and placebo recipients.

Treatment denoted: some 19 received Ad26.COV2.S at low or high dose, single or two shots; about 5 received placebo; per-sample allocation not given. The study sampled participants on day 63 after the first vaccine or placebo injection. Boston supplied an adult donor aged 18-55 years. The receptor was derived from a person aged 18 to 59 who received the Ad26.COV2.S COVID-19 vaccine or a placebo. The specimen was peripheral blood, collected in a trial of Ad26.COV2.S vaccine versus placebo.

The CDR3 loop is CASSLAGTGAEETQYF. CDR3 DNA: TGTGCCAGCAGCTTAGCCGGGACAGGGGCTGAAGAGACCCAGTACTTC. The chain is built from TRBV7-9 and TRBJ2-5; 10 positions agree with TRBD1. This CDR3 comprises 16 residues. CDR1 and CDR2 (germline): SEHNR, FQNEAQ (reference sequence). Trimming removed 0 bases from V and 3 bases from J; junction bases left unmatched: 4.